These 4 T cell receptor beta chains share one sample of origin, sequenced in a study of OX40 agonist ivuxolimab in advanced cancers. Using immunoSEQ multiplex PCR, the repertoire was profiled, and TCRdb retains in-frame clones only, with some absent. The profile shows 20,000 to 30,000 clones, over 70% of them singletons. The starting material was CD4+ or CD8+ T cells sorted from blood, obtained in a trial of the OX40 agonist ivuxolimab. Receptors originate from an adult with an advanced solid tumor such as melanoma, head and neck, liver or kidney cancer.

This chain links TRBV28 with TRBJ2-2, with a weak D call TRBD2 (5 bases). Trimming left V 2 bases short and J 7 bases short, with 14 bases between. The CDR3 runs 15 residues. The germline V gene has CDR1 MDHEN and CDR2 SYDVKM. As DNA, the CDR3 is TGTGCCAGCAGTTTACGCCCCAGGACTGGCGGGGAGCTGTTTTTT. Its protein is CASSLRPRTGGELFF.

About this clone: Additional DNA sequences in this sample encode the identical CDR3. V is TRBV6-6 and J is TRBJ1-1; the match to TRBD1 covers 8 bases. CDR1 and CDR2 from the germline V gene are MNHNY and SVGAGI (reference sequence). Trimming at V came to 4 bases and at J to 6 bases, leaving 10 bases not matched to a gene. The CDR3 spans 15 residues. CDR3 DNA sequence: TGTGCCAGCAGTTCACAGACAGGGGCTTTTTCTGAAGCTTTCTTT. Translation: CASSSQTGAFSEAFF.

This clone was seen just once. V is TRBV27 and J is TRBJ1-1, with 9 bases fitting TRBD1. Germline V CDR1 and CDR2: MNHEY, SMNVEV (reference sequence). The CDR3 totals 15 residues. V trimming: 4 bases; J trimming: 2 bases; junction bases outside the gene matches: 5. The CDR3 DNA reads as TGTGCCAGCAGTTCATACAGGGGGCCCAACACTGAAGCTTTCTTT. Protein product: CASSSYRGPNTEAFF.

The sample holds one count of this clone. V is TRBV5-5 and J is TRBJ2-5; the match to TRBD2 covers 11 bases. Per germline, CDR1 SGHKS and CDR2 YYEKEE (reference sequence). The CDR3 is 15 residues long. The ends lost 1 base at V and 5 bases at J; junction bases unmatched: 4. In DNA form, the CDR3 reads TGTGCCAGCAGCTTGTACTTAGCGGGGGGGGAGACCCAGTACTTC. Its protein product is CASSLYLAGGETQYF.